This TCR beta chain was sequenced during a study of T cells in tuberculosis. Sequenced by immunoSEQ multiplex PCR; TCRdb stores in-frame clones only, minus some. The sample holds 20,000 to 25,000 clones; more than 95% are singletons and the top ten take 6.2%. General study points: Smaller alpha distances in active tuberculosis partly reflected shorter CDR3-alpha lengths.

The CDR3 spans 15 residues. Trimming at V came to 7 bases and at J to 1 base, leaving 10 bases not matched to a gene. Germline V lookup: CDR1 MDHEN, CDR2 SYDVKM. With regard to this clone: Its target is not known.

The rearrangement links TRBV28 to TRBJ2-7; 7 bases are a match to TRBD1. This TCR came from a donor between 10 and 35 years old with latent tuberculosis or without tuberculosis infection. Sequenced material: PBMCs. The CDR3 coding sequence is TGTGCCAGCAACCCGACAGGGACCATTTCCTACGAGCAGTACTTC. It specifies CASNPTGTISYEQYF.